The 18 T cell receptor beta chains listed next were all sequenced from one sample in a study of blood T cell repertoires in COVID-19. Clones were read by immunoSEQ multiplex PCR, and TCRdb kept only the in-frame ones, dropping some. The sample lists under 250,000 clones, around 88% occurring once. The sample consisted of peripheral blood. The receptor source for this set is a woman aged 50 to 60 with acute or convalescent COVID-19.

The rearrangement joins TRBV10-3 to TRBJ1-2; weak D call: TRBD1 (6 bases). The CDR3 is made up of 14 amino acids. Trimming took off 4 bases at V and 6 bases at J, with 15 bases between the two ends. Germline V CDR1 and CDR2: ENHRY, SYGVKD. CDR3 sequence reads: CAISVGGATNGYTF. CDR3 coding DNA: TGTGCCATCAGTGTTGGGGGGGCTACGAATGGCTACACCTTC.

The chain carries TRBV5-6 and TRBJ1-2, with 12 bases matching TRBD1. Germline values: CDR1 SGHDT, CDR2 YYEEEE. The CDR3 runs to 18 residues. V lost 2 bases and J lost 5; bases outside the gene matches: 13. The CDR3 reads CASSFRDRGLQRLYGYTF. As DNA, the CDR3 is TGTGCCAGCAGCTTTCGGGACAGGGGGCTCCAAAGACTTTATGGCTACACCTTC. Variable domain in full (rest from reference TRBV5-6 and TRBJ1-2): DAGVTQSPTHLIKTRGQQVTLRCSPKSGHDTVSWYQQALGQGPQFIFQYYEEEERQRGNFPDRFSGHQFPNYSSELNVNALLLGDSALYLCASSFRDRGLQRLYGYTFGSGTRLTVV.

This sequence joins TRBV28 and TRBJ2-7, with 10 positions matching TRBD2. Looked up from germline, CDR1 is MDHEN and CDR2 is SYDVKM. The CDR3 covers 17 residues. Trimming at V came to 4 bases and at J to 4 bases, leaving 13 bases not matched to a gene. The CDR3: CASSSSASGRGLYEQYF. DNA of the CDR3: TGTGCCAGCAGTTCGTCGGCTAGCGGGAGAGGCCTTTACGAGCAGTACTTC.

This chain connects TRBV5-1 to TRBJ2-2; tentatively, D is TRBD1 (5 bases). Germline V gives CDR1 SGHRS, CDR2 YFSETQ. V lost 5 bases and J 0 bases, leaving 11 bases between the germline ends. The CDR3 is 15 amino acids. CDR3 nucleotide sequence: TGCGCCAGCAGGAAGATGACAGCGAACACCGGGGAGCTGTTTTTT. Amino acids: CASRKMTANTGELFF.

V gene TRBV6-5 combines with J gene TRBJ2-1; the match to TRBD2 covers 10 bases. The CDR3 covers 13 residues. V was pared by 5 bases and J by 9 bases, with 4 bases of the junction left unmatched. The germline CDR1 and CDR2 sequences are MNHEY and SVGAGI. CDR3 protein: CASSTLAGGEQFF. The CDR3 nucleotides read TGTGCCAGCAGTACCTTAGCGGGAGGTGAGCAGTTCTTC.

V is TRBV5-1 and J is TRBJ2-3; weak D call: TRBD2 (5 bases). Germline-derived CDR1 and CDR2 are SGHRS and YFSETQ. V dropped 0 bases and J dropped 3 bases, with 8 bases sitting between them. This CDR3 is built from 14 residues. CDR3 DNA: TGCGCCAGCAGCTTGGAGAGGGATACAGATACGCAGTATTTT. This sequence encodes CASSLERDTDTQYF.

This chain joins TRBV3-1 (or the pseudogene TRBV3-2) and TRBJ2-2, with TRBD1 identical over 7 bases. V lost 4 bases, J lost 5 bases, and 7 bases stayed unmatched. Per the germline V gene, CDR1 is LGHDT and CDR2 is YNNKEL (reference sequence). The CDR3 sequence is 15 residues long. CDR3 region: CASSPGTAYTGELFF. The CDR3, as DNA: TGTGCCAGCAGCCCCGGGACAGCTTATACCGGGGAGCTGTTTTTT.

This clone was seen a few times. The J gene is TRBJ2-3, the V gene TRBV20-1; possible D gene TRBD1, 5 bases. In germline, CDR1 is DFQATT, CDR2 SNEGSKA (reference sequence). This CDR3 is 11 amino acids long. The ends were cut back, 5 bases at V and 6 bases at J, with 9 bases in the middle. The chain's CDR3 is CSAWTTDTQYF. CDR3 DNA sequence: TGCAGTGCTTGGACAACCGATACGCAGTATTTT.

This clone was observed once. The chain couples TRBV7-9 to TRBJ2-1; TRBD2 matches 11 bases. The V and J ends lost 5 bases and 9 bases, in that order; junction bases with no gene match: 6. Germline-derived CDR1 and CDR2 are SEHNR and FQNEAQ (reference sequence). This CDR3 region has 14 residues. CDR3 sequence: CASSTSGSWTEQFF. As DNA, the CDR3 is TGTGCCAGCAGCACTAGCGGGAGTTGGACTGAGCAGTTCTTC.

This clone was observed a handful of times. The V and J genes are TRBV5-1 and TRBJ2-7; D is perhaps TRBD1 (5 bases). The CDR3 has 12 residues. The germline V and J ends were trimmed by 4 bases and 2 bases, with 7 bases remaining between them. Germline CDR1 SGHRS, CDR2 YFSETQ. The CDR3 region is CASSRRAYEQYF. The CDR3 DNA is TGCGCCAGCAGCCGCAGGGCCTACGAGCAGTACTTC.

This chain uses TRBV19 with TRBJ1-1; D unclear. Germline V gene lookup returns CDR1 LNHDA and CDR2 SQIVND (reference sequence). V lost 5 bases to trimming and J lost 6 bases, with 19 bases between them. The CDR3 is 15 residues long. CDR3 loop: CASSPPLGLGPEAFF. In DNA, the CDR3 is TGTGCCAGTAGTCCCCCGCTGGGCCTGGGCCCTGAAGCTTTCTTT.

The CDR3 coding sequence is TGTGCCAGCACCTTACCCAGGGGGCGGAACGAGCAGTACTTC. Translating it yields CASTLPRGRNEQYF. This chain links TRBV28 with TRBJ2-7; 8 nucleotides match TRBD1. Germline V lookup: CDR1 MDHEN, CDR2 SYDVKM. There are 14 residues in the CDR3. The V and J ends lost 7 bases and 5 bases, in that order; junction bases with no gene match: 10.

J is TRBJ2-3 and V is TRBV29-1; 7 bases agree with TRBD1. V shed 8 bases, J shed 1 base, and the junction held 12 bases outside the gene matches. Germline CDR1 is SQVTM and CDR2 is ANQGSEA. The length of the CDR3 is 15 residues. For the CDR3, the DNA is TGCAGCCTAAGACAGGGATCGAAGGGCACAGATACGCAGTATTTT. It yields the protein CSLRQGSKGTDTQYF.

This chain connects TRBV6-5 to TRBJ2-5; 7 nucleotides align to TRBD1. The germline CDR1 and CDR2 sequences are MNHEY and SVGAGI. V lost 0 bases to trimming and J lost 5 bases; unmatched junction nucleotides: 3. The CDR3 extends over 14 amino acids. The CDR3 nucleotides are TGTGCCAGCAGTTACTCGAGGGGGCTTGAGACCCAGTACTTC. Encoded protein: CASSYSRGLETQYF.

The V call is TRBV3-1 (or the pseudogene TRBV3-2), the J call TRBJ1-5; tentatively, D is TRBD1 (6 bases). V was pared by 6 bases and J by 7 bases, with 13 bases between. There are 13 residues in the CDR3. Germline loops: CDR1 LGHDT, CDR2 YNNKEL (reference sequence). CDR3 sequence reads: CASSFEGGQPQHF. Here the CDR3 DNA reads TGTGCCAGCAGTTTCGAAGGGGGACAGCCCCAGCATTTT.

A single count supports this clone. The CDR3 protein is CASSLTTSGSQQFF. The CDR3 DNA is TGTGCCAGCAGCTTAACGACTAGCGGGAGTCAGCAGTTCTTC. This sequence joins TRBV11-1 and TRBJ2-1; 12 nucleotides align to TRBD2. V dropped 2 bases and J dropped 11; count of bases not matched to a gene: 4. This CDR3 contains 14 residues. Germline CDR1 and CDR2: SGHAT and FQDESV (reference sequence).

V and J are TRBV28 and TRBJ2-3, with 10 bases that match TRBD2. CDR1 and CDR2 from the germline V gene are MDHEN and SYDVKM. J lost 3 bases, V lost 8 bases, and 8 bases had no gene match. The CDR3 covers 15 residues. The DNA for the CDR3 is TGTGCCAGCGGCGGGCTAGCGGGAGTAACAGATACGCAGTATTTT. It encodes CASGGLAGVTDTQYF.

The chain links TRBV19 to TRBJ1-1; 11 bases align to TRBD1. The CDR3 loop spans 14 amino acids. The junction had 2 bases not matched to a gene; V was cut back by 4 bases and J by 4 bases. Germline V gives CDR1 LNHDA, CDR2 SQIVND (reference sequence). The CDR3 DNA follows: TGTGCCAGTAGTAAAGGACAGGGGGCCACTGAAGCTTTCTTT. Its protein is CASSKGQGATEAFF.